This T cell receptor beta chain was recovered during a study of T cell responses to AZD1222 COVID-19 vaccine. Study as a whole: Second doses at about 4 or about 12 weeks were pooled.

Profiled with immunoSEQ multiplex PCR; TCRdb holds only in-frame clones, not every one. The sample comprises about 150,000 clones, more than 80% of which are singletons, and 4.1% rests with the top ten. A note on this clone: The antigen remains undetermined. The junction and the germline gene differ at one end; a read error may be behind it.

Study results and limitations: Donors, mostly white British, included more females; clonal diversity was possibly underestimated. Sampled repertoires all dated from after the peak T cell response.

The clonotype originates from an adult in good health. The material was peripheral blood, obtained on day 0 of AZD1222 vaccination.

The CDR3 is CASSESLRRGGNQPQHF. The CDR3 nucleotides are TGTGCCAGCAGTGAAAGTTTGCGGCGAGGGGGCAACCAGCCCCAGCATTTT. The chain is built from TRBV6-1 and TRBJ1-5; 7 bases line up with TRBD1. The germline gives CDR1 MNHNS, CDR2 SASEGT. The CDR3 loop spans 17 amino acids.